This TCR beta chain stems from a study of OX40 agonist ivuxolimab in advanced cancers. Study-wide results and limits: Partial responders treated at 0.1-3.0 mg/kg exhibited clonal expansion among the lowest measured.

A word on this clone: Its antigen is still unknown.

Sequencing was performed with immunoSEQ multiplex PCR; in TCRdb, only in-frame clones are kept and a portion is missing. The data show roughly 71,000 clones, about 85% seen once. Blood sampling was done at baseline, cycle 4 day 1, and cycle 7 day 1. The V gene's germline CDR1 is SGHRS and CDR2 YFSETQ. The CDR3 consists of 14 residues. V lost 4 bases and J lost 5, with 13 bases in between. The sequence came from an adult with an advanced solid tumor such as melanoma, head and neck, liver or kidney cancer. This specimen consisted of CD4+ or CD8+ T cells sorted from blood, obtained in a trial of the OX40 agonist ivuxolimab. The chain employs TRBV5-1 and TRBJ2-1, with D maybe TRBD2 (5 bases). The CDR3 spells CASSPLEGHNEQFF. The CDR3 DNA sequence: TGCGCCAGCAGCCCACTAGAGGGCCACAATGAGCAGTTCTTC.